Sequencing of this T cell receptor beta chain was carried out in a study of T cells in women clearing cervical HPV infection. About the study: Control women cleared a single incident HPV16 infection within 12 months.

The CDR3 consists of 14 residues. CDR1 is SGHVS, CDR2 FNYEAQ, per germline. Of note for this clone: A read error may account for a junction end that differs from germline. The read stops 3 residues short of the end of the CDR3; the missing end is completed from the germline J gene. Other DNA variants within this sample encode the same CDR3.

The method was immunoSEQ multiplex PCR; TCRdb's version includes in-frame clones alone and lacks a portion of them. Recorded here are 30,000 to 45,000 clones; the top ten clones represent 1.5% to 2%. What was sequenced was blood buffy coat. This sequence joins TRBV7-6 and TRBJ1-3, with D unclear. This TCR derives from a woman aged 18 to 75 with a cervical HPV16 infection that either progressed to CIN3+ or cleared (not recorded which). The DNA read from the CDR3 is TGTGCCAGCAGCTTAGTCGGGTCCGGAAACACT. Amino acids: CASSLVGSGNT. The full CDR3 protein reads CASSLVGSGNTIYF.